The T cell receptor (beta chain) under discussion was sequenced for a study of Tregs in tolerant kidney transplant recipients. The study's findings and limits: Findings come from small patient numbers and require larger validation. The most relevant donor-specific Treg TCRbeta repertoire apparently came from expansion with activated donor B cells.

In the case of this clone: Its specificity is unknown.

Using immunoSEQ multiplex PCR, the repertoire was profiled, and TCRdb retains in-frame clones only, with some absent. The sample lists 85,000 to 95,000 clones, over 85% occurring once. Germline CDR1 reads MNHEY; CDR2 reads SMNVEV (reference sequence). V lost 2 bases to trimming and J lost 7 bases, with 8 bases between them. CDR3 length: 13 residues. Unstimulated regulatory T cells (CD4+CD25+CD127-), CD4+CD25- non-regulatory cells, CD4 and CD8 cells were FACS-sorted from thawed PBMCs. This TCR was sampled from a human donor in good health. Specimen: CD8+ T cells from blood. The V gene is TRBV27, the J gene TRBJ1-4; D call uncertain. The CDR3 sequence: CASSLTDREKLFF. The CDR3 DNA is TGTGCCAGCAGTTTAACCGATCGTGAAAAACTGTTTTTT.